These 30 T cell receptor beta chains came from one sample sequenced in a study of T cell repertoires in cytomegalovirus infection. These receptors have no identified antigens. From the reads, TCRdb called clonotypes with MiXCR, one entry per CDR3 protein. In the table there are 700,000 to 900,000 distinct CDR3 sequences, 25% to 30% of which are singletons. The sample in question was cultured CD8+ T cells from PBMCs, obtained from culture after CMV antigen stimulation. All receptors come from a human donor in good health (CMV status not recorded). Some clones in this sample may be carry-over from other donors' samples.

This clonotype has more than one count but fewer than ten. The V and J genes are TRBV6-6 and TRBJ2-1; maybe TRBD1 (6 bases). V was shortened by 8 bases and J by 8 bases, with 13 bases between the two germline ends. The CDR3 consists of 12 residues. Germline V CDR1 and CDR2: MNHNY, SVGAGI (reference sequence). CDR3 protein: CASQPGAHEQFF. The CDR3 bases are TGTGCCAGCCAACCAGGGGCTCATGAGCAGTTCTTC.

This clonotype was recorded at least ten times. The V call is TRBV7-2, the J call TRBJ1-5; no clear D. CDR1 is SGHTA and CDR2 is FQGNSA in the germline V gene. The germline V and J ends were trimmed by 2 bases and 6 bases, with 8 bases remaining between them. This CDR3 is 13 amino acids long. The DNA of the CDR3 is TGTGCCAGCAGCTTATGGGCCTTTCAGCCCCAGCATTTT. This codes for CASSLWAFQPQHF.

This chain uses TRBV2 with TRBJ2-7; D is possibly TRBD2 (7 bases). Trimming cost V 9 bases and J 0 bases, with 12 bases left between them. Germline V gene sequence: CDR1 SNHLY, CDR2 FYNNEI. The CDR3 spans 13 residues. The DNA for the CDR3 is TGTGCCAGTAAGGGGGGGGCCTCCTACGAGCAGTACTTC. Translating it yields CASKGGASYEQYF.

The chain has TRBV13 and TRBJ2-1, with 11 bases lining up with TRBD2. Germline-derived CDR1 and CDR2 are PRHDT and FYEKMQ (reference sequence). With 7 bases clipped from V and 1 base from J, the junction kept 15 bases outside the gene matches. The CDR3 runs to 19 residues. CDR3 sequence reads: CASIRFASGGSWSYNEQFF. DNA of the CDR3: TGTGCCAGCATACGTTTTGCTAGCGGGGGGTCCTGGTCCTACAATGAGCAGTTCTTC.

This chain uses TRBV6-5 with TRBJ1-6, with D maybe TRBD1 (5 bases). The germline CDR1 and CDR2 sequences are MNHEY and SVGAGI. The CDR3 runs 14 residues. Trimming removed 8 bases from V and 6 bases from J, with 14 bases in between. CDR3 amino acids: CASAREGINSPLHF. CDR3 DNA sequence: TGTGCCAGCGCTCGAGAGGGGATTAATTCACCCCTCCACTTT.

This clonotype turned up a few times. The CDR3: CASLTRTDSGANVLTF. CDR3 nucleotides: TGTGCCAGTCTGACCCGGACAGACTCTGGGGCCAACGTCCTGACTTTC. The genes are TRBV6-5 and TRBJ2-6; maybe TRBD1 (6 bases). The CDR3 has 16 amino acids. The germline gives CDR1 MNHEY, CDR2 SVGAGI. Trimming took 9 bases from V and 0 from J, leaving 15 bases between them.

In this sample, this clonotype turned up once. V is TRBV6-6 and J is TRBJ2-7; D might be TRBD2 (7 bases). Per germline, CDR1 MNHNY and CDR2 SVGAGI (reference sequence). The CDR3 is made up of 18 amino acids. V was pared by 4 bases and J by 0 bases, with 22 bases between. The chain's CDR3 is CASSCLWGRGGVSYEQYV. CDR3 bases: TGTGCCAGCAGTTGCTTGTGGGGAAGGGGGGGGGTCTCCTACGAGCAGTACGTC.

CDR3 coding DNA: TGTGCCAGCACCATGGCAGGAGGGACTGAAGCTTTCTTT. As protein: CASTMAGGTEAFF. The chain has TRBV6-2 or TRBV6-3 and TRBJ1-1; D not certain. V was clipped by 7 bases and J by 5 bases, with 14 bases between them. Germline assignment: CDR1 MNHEY and CDR2 SVGEGT. The CDR3 loop spans 13 amino acids.

The CDR3 protein is CASSPTASYTEAFF. The CDR3 region has the DNA TGCGCCAGCAGCCCGACAGCGTCCTACACTGAAGCTTTCTTT. The J gene is TRBJ1-1, the V gene TRBV4-1, with a tentative D call TRBD1 (5 bases). The germline V and J ends were trimmed by 4 bases and 3 bases, with 12 bases remaining between them. CDR3 length equals 14 residues. The germline CDR1 and CDR2 sequences are MGHRA and YSYEKL.

In its sample, this clonotype was seen many times. This rearrangement joins TRBV7-6 to TRBJ1-1; TRBD1 might be the D (6 bases). Trimming removed 10 bases from V and 0 bases from J, with 12 bases in between. Germline assignment: CDR1 SGHVS and CDR2 FNYEAQ. This CDR3 is built from 13 residues. The CDR3 nucleotides are TGTGCCACCGAACAGGGATTGAACACTGAAGCTTTCTTT. This codes for CATEQGLNTEAFF.

The rearrangement uses TRBV11-2 and TRBJ2-1; D is possibly TRBD1 or TRBD2 (5 bases each). The CDR3 runs 13 residues. Trimming removed 8 bases from V and 5 bases from J, with 13 bases in between. Germline loops: CDR1 SGHAT, CDR2 FQNNGV. The CDR3 is CASFEGSHNEQFF. CDR3 sequence (DNA): TGTGCCAGCTTTGAGGGGAGCCACAATGAGCAGTTCTTC. Full variable domain (outside the CDR3, taken from reference TRBV11-2 and TRBJ2-1): EAGVAQSPRYKIIEKRQSVAFWCNPISGHATLYWYQQILGQGPKLLIQFQNNGVVDDSQLPKDRFSAERLKGVDSTLKIQPAKLEDSAVYLCASFEGSHNEQFFGPGTRLTVL.

This clonotype was seen a handful of times. The J gene is TRBJ1-5, the V gene TRBV5-5, with D perhaps matching TRBD1 (6 bases). This CDR3 has 14 residues. V shed 0 bases and J shed 7 bases, with 11 bases lying between them. Germline V lookup: CDR1 SGHKS, CDR2 YYEKEE (reference sequence). The CDR3 region is CASSLVGGSQPQHF. The CDR3 region has the DNA TGTGCCAGCAGCTTGGTTGGGGGCAGCCAGCCCCAGCATTTT.

The V and J genes are TRBV9 and TRBJ2-1; D is uncertain. CDR1 and CDR2 (germline): SGDLS, YYNGEE. This CDR3 has 10 amino acids. V gave up 7 bases and J gave up 10 bases, with 9 bases separating them. CDR3 coding DNA: TGTGCCAGCCGGCCTTTCGAGCAGTTCTTC. Protein product: CASRPFEQFF.

The CDR3 DNA reads as TGTGCCAGCAGCGTATCCCGGGACAACCCTTGGAATGAGCAGTTCTTC. Its protein product is CASSVSRDNPWNEQFF. The chain combines TRBV9 with TRBJ2-1; a possible D gene is TRBD1 (6 bases). Trimming stripped 1 base from V and 7 bases from J, with 18 bases between. Per the germline V gene, CDR1 is SGDLS and CDR2 is YYNGEE. This CDR3 comprises 16 residues.

The table lists this clonotype with a few counts. The CDR3 DNA reads as TGTGCCAGTTCCGGGAGGGGCGGGTACGAGCAGTACGTC. Protein product: CASSGRGGYEQYV. The rearrangement uses TRBV28 and TRBJ2-7; TRBD2 matches at 8 bases. Losses at the gene ends were 9 bases for V and 4 bases for J; bases not matched to a gene: 8. Germline V CDR1 and CDR2: MDHEN, SYDVKM. The length of the CDR3 is 13 residues.

For this clonotype: A read error may produce the germline difference seen at one junction end. This chain connects TRBV24-1 to TRBJ2-5; 7 bases line up with TRBD1. Germline loops: CDR1 KGHDR, CDR2 SFDVKD. The length of the CDR3 is 15 residues. In DNA form, the CDR3 reads TGTGCCACCAGGGATTTAAGGGACAGTCAAGAGACCCAGTACTTC. Its protein product is CATRDLRDSQETQYF.

This clonotype was observed at least ten times. The chain combines TRBV7-2 with TRBJ2-3; 10 positions match TRBD2. Losses at the gene ends were 0 bases for V and 3 bases for J; bases not matched to a gene: 6. CDR1 SGHTA and CDR2 FQGNSA come from the germline V gene. The CDR3 runs to 17 residues. In DNA form, the CDR3 reads TGTGCCAGCAGCTTAGCGCTAACTAGCGGGGCTACAGATACGCAGTATTTT. Translation: CASSLALTSGATDTQYF.

Turning to this clonotype: A much larger clone sits a single nucleotide away, making a read error possible. The chain uses TRBV12-5 and TRBJ1-1; the D is unclear. The germline V gene encodes CDR1 LGHNT and CDR2 FRNRAP. V was clipped by 5 bases and J by 4 bases, with 5 bases between them. The CDR3 is made up of 11 amino acids. CDR3 nucleotides: TGTGCTAGTGGTCCGGGCACTGAAGCTTTCTTT. It specifies CASGPGTEAFF.

The V gene is TRBV6-6, the J gene TRBJ2-7; D possibly corresponds to TRBD2 (7 bases). Germline CDR1 and CDR2: MNHNY and SVGAGI (reference sequence). The CDR3 has 17 residues. The ends were cut back, 0 bases at V and 3 bases at J, with 18 bases in the middle. The chain's CDR3 is CASSYSPGGAFGYEQYV. CDR3 bases: TGTGCCAGCAGTTACTCTCCGGGGGGCGCTTTCGGCTACGAGCAGTACGTC.

This clonotype was counted only a few times. The chain couples TRBV4-2 to TRBJ2-1; 7 bases are shared with TRBD2. Germline CDR1 reads LGHNA; CDR2 reads YNFKEQ. CDR3 length: 16 residues. Unmatched junction bases numbered 6, after V lost 0 bases and J lost 4 bases. In nucleotides, the CDR3 is TGTGCCAGCAGCCAAGATCGCAGCGGGGCTTACAATGAGCAGTTCTTC. The encoded protein is CASSQDRSGAYNEQFF.

In its sample, this clonotype was seen a few times. The junction and the germline gene differ at one end; a read error may be behind it. The chain uses TRBV7-6 and TRBJ2-5, with D perhaps given as TRBD1 or TRBD2 (5 bases each). Germline CDR1 and CDR2: SGHVS and FNYEAQ. The CDR3 contains 17 residues. The CDR3 DNA reads as TGTGCTAGCAGCCTAAGAACGGTTGGGGGACCCCAAGAGACCCAGTACTTC. It yields the protein CASSLRTVGGPQETQYF.

At least ten counts were recorded for this clonotype. The rearrangement joins TRBV6-1 to TRBJ1-6, with 9 bases lining up with TRBD1. Germline V gene data show CDR1 as MNHNS and CDR2 as SASEGT. V was clipped by 5 bases and J by 0 bases; unmatched bases: 2. CDR3 length equals 16 residues. CDR3 sequence: CASSPGQGSYNSPLHF. The CDR3 DNA sequence: TGTGCCAGCAGTCCGGGACAGGGCTCCTATAATTCACCCCTCCACTTT.

Regarding this clonotype: A much larger clone is a single base away; this may be a read error. The CDR3 region is CASTLDTEAFF. Here the CDR3 DNA reads TGTGCCAGCACCCTTGACACTGAAGCTTTCTTT. The rearrangement links TRBV5-5 to TRBJ1-1, with unresolved D. V was pared by 6 bases and J by 3 bases, with 6 bases between. Looked up from germline, CDR1 is SGHKS and CDR2 is YYEKEE (reference sequence). This CDR3 has 11 residues.

The table lists this clonotype with a few counts. The chain uses TRBV6-1 and TRBJ2-2; TRBD2 agrees at 7 bases. CDR1 and CDR2 from the germline V gene are MNHNS and SASEGT. The CDR3 sequence is 16 residues long. The V segment lost 6 bases and the J segment 4 bases; nucleotides outside the gene matches: 11. The DNA of the CDR3 is TGTGCCAGCAGCGACGTTCTAGCGGTTGGCACCGGGGAGCTGTTTTTT. Amino acids: CASSDVLAVGTGELFF.

This chain joins TRBV6-5 and TRBJ2-2; D perhaps matches TRBD1 (6 bases). CDR3 size: 16 residues. Germline V gives CDR1 MNHEY, CDR2 SVGAGI. V was cut by 0 bases and J by 6 bases, with 14 bases left in between. CDR3 nucleotide sequence: TGTGCCAGCAGTTACTCGGGACAAGCGGATGCCGGGGAGCTGTTTTTT. Translation: CASSYSGQADAGELFF.

This clonotype was recorded at least ten times. This chain links TRBV7-9 with TRBJ2-5; D is unresolved. With 6 bases removed from V and 2 bases from J, the gap between germline ends came to 10 bases. The CDR3 consists of 13 residues. Per germline, CDR1 SEHNR and CDR2 FQNEAQ (reference sequence). In DNA, the CDR3 is TGTGCCAGCAGAGAGCCGGTACAAGAGACCCAGTACTTC. Translated: CASREPVQETQYF.

J is TRBJ1-1 and V is TRBV5-4; D gene uncertain. V was pared by 0 bases and J by 8 bases, with 11 bases between. The germline CDR1 and CDR2 sequences are SGHNT and YYREEE (reference sequence). The CDR3 loop spans 13 amino acids. The CDR3 here is CASSLVGAEEAFF. Written as DNA, the CDR3 is TGTGCCAGCAGCTTGGTAGGAGCTGAAGAAGCTTTCTTT.

This chain connects TRBV5-1 to TRBJ1-1; 8 bases fit TRBD1. CDR3 size: 13 residues. The germline V gene encodes CDR1 SGHRS and CDR2 YFSETQ. Trimming cost V 3 bases and J 5 bases; bases outside gene matches: 3. The CDR3 DNA reads TGCGCCAGCAGCTGGGGACAGGCGACTGAAGCTTTCTTT. Residues: CASSWGQATEAFF. Using reference TRBV5-1 and TRBJ1-1 for the parts outside the CDR3, the full variable domain is KAGVTQTPRYLIKTRGQQVTLSCSPISGHRSVSWYQQTPGQGLQFLFEYFSETQRNKGNFPGRFSGRQFSNSRSEMNVSTLELGDSALYLCASSWGQATEAFFGQGTRLTVV.

This clonotype came up a few times. The chain recombines TRBV15 with TRBJ2-1; D might be TRBD2 (6 bases). The V end lost 4 bases, the J end lost 4 bases, and 20 bases lay between the germline ends. Germline assignment: CDR1 LNHNV and CDR2 YYDKDF (reference sequence). This CDR3 region has 17 residues. The CDR3 loop is CATSTPLAPNPYNEQFF. The DNA for the CDR3 is TGTGCCACCAGCACCCCCCTAGCGCCGAATCCTTACAATGAGCAGTTCTTC. The full variable domain, in which reference TRBV15 and TRBJ2-1 provide the parts outside the CDR3, is DAMVIQNPRYQVTQFGKPVTLSCSQTLNHNVMYWYQQKSSQAPKLLFHYYDKDFNNEADTPDNFQSRRPNTSFCFLDIRSPGLGDTAMYLCATSTPLAPNPYNEQFFGPGTRLTVL.

The chain employs TRBV2 and TRBJ1-2, with D possibly matching TRBD1 (5 bases). The CDR3 is 13 residues long. Trimming cost V 8 bases and J 6 bases, with 16 bases left between them. Germline V gene sequence: CDR1 SNHLY, CDR2 FYNNEI. CDR3 nucleotide sequence: TGTGCCAGCCCGGGACCAAGGGTACATGGCTACACCTTC. This gives the protein CASPGPRVHGYTF. The full variable domain, with the rest looked up from reference TRBV2 and TRBJ1-2, is EPEVTQTPSHQVTQMGQEVILRCVPISNHLYFYWYRQILGQKVEFLVSFYNNEISEKSEIFDDQFSVERPDGSNFTLKIRSTKLEDSAMYFCASPGPRVHGYTFGSGTRLTVV.